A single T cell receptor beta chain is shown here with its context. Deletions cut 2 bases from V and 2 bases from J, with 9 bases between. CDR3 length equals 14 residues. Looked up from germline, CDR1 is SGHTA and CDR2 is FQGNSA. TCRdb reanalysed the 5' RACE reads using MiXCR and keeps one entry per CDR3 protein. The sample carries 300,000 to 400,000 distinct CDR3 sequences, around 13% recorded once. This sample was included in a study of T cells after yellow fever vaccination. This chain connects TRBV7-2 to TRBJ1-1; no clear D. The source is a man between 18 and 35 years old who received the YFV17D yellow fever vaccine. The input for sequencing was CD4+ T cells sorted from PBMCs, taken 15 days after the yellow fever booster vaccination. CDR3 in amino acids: CASSLQFSNTEAFF. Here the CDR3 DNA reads TGTGCCAGCAGCTTACAGTTCTCCAACACTGAAGCTTTCTTT.